One and the same sample provided the 12 T cell receptor beta chains below, sequenced in a study of blood T cells in healthy people across ages. A second PCR, run for about 7 to 11 cycles, used a sample-barcoded 5' primer plus a J-beta primer mix. MiXCR, applied by TCRdb to the 5' RACE reads, yields one record per CDR3 protein. Seen here are hundreds of thousands of distinct CDR3 sequences, over 40% observed once, and the top ten hold approximately 15%. The sequenced material came from blood. These receptors all come from a woman older than 75 in good health.

This clonotype turned up a few times. The gene calls are TRBV5-1 and TRBJ1-1; D is undetermined. Trimming shortened V by 4 bases and J by 1 base, and 14 bases separated the two germline ends. The germline V gene encodes CDR1 SGHRS and CDR2 YFSETQ. This CDR3 comprises 15 residues. The chain's CDR3 is CASSLPTTKNTEAFF. The CDR3 DNA reads as TGCGCCAGCAGCCTCCCTACGACGAAGAACACTGAAGCTTTCTTT.

CDR3 loop: CASSYYRLAGGPGGQYF. CDR3 coding DNA: TGTGCCAGCAGTTACTATCGTCTAGCGGGAGGGCCAGGAGGGCAGTACTTC. The chain recombines TRBV6-2 or TRBV6-3 with TRBJ2-7, with 12 bases that match TRBD2. CDR1 and CDR2 from the germline V gene are MNHEY and SVGEGT. This CDR3 spans 17 amino acids. V lost 1 base and J lost 9; bases outside the gene matches: 13.

For this clonotype: At one end the junction does not follow the germline gene, possibly because of a read error. The chain links TRBV6-6 to TRBJ1-4, with no clear D. The CDR3 runs 15 residues. Germline CDR1 is MNHNY and CDR2 is SVGAGI (reference sequence). CDR3 nucleotides: TGTGCCAGCAGTTACGTGGCAGCAACTAATGAAAAGCTGTTTTTT. Translation gives CASSYVAATNEKLFF.

The rearrangement links TRBV12-3 or TRBV12-4 to TRBJ2-5; TRBD1 might be the D (5 bases). V was cut by 1 base and J by 6 bases, with 15 bases left in between. The CDR3 spans 15 residues. This CDR3 reads CASSLGGRQFKTQYF. CDR3 sequence (DNA): TGTGCCAGCAGTTTAGGTGGAAGACAGTTTAAGACCCAGTACTTC.

This clonotype came up many times. The chain is built from TRBV9 and TRBJ2-4; tentatively, D is TRBD1 (7 bases). V was pared by 4 bases and J by 0 bases, with 17 bases between. CDR3 length: 17 residues. Germline V gives CDR1 SGDLS, CDR2 YYNGEE. CDR3 region: CASSPRGDSLAKNIQYF. CDR3 coding DNA: TGTGCCAGCAGCCCTAGGGGGGACAGCTTAGCCAAAAACATTCAGTACTTC.

On this clonotype itself: Being one base from a much bigger clone, this may be a read error. This sequence joins TRBV5-1 and TRBJ1-6, with D possibly TRBD1 on 5 matching bases. The CDR3 covers 16 residues. Germline V gene sequence: CDR1 SGHRS, CDR2 YFSETQ. In DNA, the CDR3 is TGCACCAGCAGCTTGGGGACCGGAGTCCATAATTCACCCCTCCACTTT. Protein product: CTSSLGTGVHNSPLHF.

As to this clonotype: This may come from a read error, since a much larger clone is one base off. V and J are TRBV10-3 and TRBJ2-3, with D perhaps being TRBD1 or TRBD2 (5 bases each). CDR1 and CDR2 from the germline V gene are ENHRY and SYGVKD. This CDR3 is 14 amino acids long. V was cut by 2 bases and J by 6 bases, with 12 bases left in between. CDR3 bases: TGTGCCATCAGTGAGCAGTGGGACCGTGATACGCAGTATTTT. Its protein product is CAISEQWDRDTQYF.

This CDR3 is CATSRGSRGCSGGSQETQYF. The CDR3 coding sequence is TGTGCCACCAGCAGAGGATCCCGTGGGTGCAGCGGGGGGTCCCAAGAGACCCAGTACTTC. The chain recombines TRBV15 with TRBJ2-5, with TRBD2 matching over 9 bases. Trimming cost V 1 base and J 1 base; bases outside gene matches: 16. Germline CDR1 and CDR2: LNHNV and YYDKDF (reference sequence). This CDR3 spans 20 amino acids.

This clonotype was found a few times. The chain employs TRBV7-3 and TRBJ2-4; a weak D match, TRBD2 (6 bases). The CDR3 runs 12 residues. Trimming removed 5 bases at V and 9 bases at J, with 11 bases between. Germline lookup yields CDR1 SGHTA and CDR2 FQGTGA. The chain's CDR3 is CASSPNGGIQYF. CDR3 in DNA: TGTGCCAGCAGCCCAAACGGGGGCATTCAGTACTTC.

V usage is TRBV18 and J usage is TRBJ2-7; D is tentatively TRBD1 or TRBD2 (5 bases each). This CDR3 has 14 residues. Germline V gene lookup returns CDR1 KGHSH and CDR2 LQKENI. The germline V and J ends were trimmed by 3 bases and 7 bases, with 16 bases remaining between them. The CDR3: CASSPQPGTNEQYF. CDR3 DNA: TGTGCCAGCTCACCCCAACCTGGGACCAATGAGCAGTACTTC.

This clonotype was seen just once. This sequence joins TRBV27 and TRBJ2-1, with 9 nucleotides matching TRBD1. Germline lookup yields CDR1 MNHEY and CDR2 SMNVEV (reference sequence). Trimming removed 6 bases from V and 5 bases from J; junction bases left unmatched: 11. The CDR3 contains 16 residues. The CDR3 DNA reads as TGTGCCAGCAGCTCCTACAGGGGGCAACCCAACAATGAGCAGTTCTTC. This gives the protein CASSSYRGQPNNEQFF.

In this sample, this clonotype turned up a few times. A much larger clone differs from this one at a single base, so this may be a read error. The chain carries TRBV20-1 and TRBJ2-7, with 7 bases matching TRBD2. After removal of 1 base from V and 7 bases from J, the junction contained 10 bases not matched to a gene. Germline V CDR1 and CDR2: DFQATT, SNEGSKA (reference sequence). The CDR3 has 14 amino acids. The CDR3 sequence: CSARAGGINNEQYF. The CDR3 nucleotides read TGCAGTGCTAGAGCGGGAGGAATTAACAATGAGCAGTACTTC.